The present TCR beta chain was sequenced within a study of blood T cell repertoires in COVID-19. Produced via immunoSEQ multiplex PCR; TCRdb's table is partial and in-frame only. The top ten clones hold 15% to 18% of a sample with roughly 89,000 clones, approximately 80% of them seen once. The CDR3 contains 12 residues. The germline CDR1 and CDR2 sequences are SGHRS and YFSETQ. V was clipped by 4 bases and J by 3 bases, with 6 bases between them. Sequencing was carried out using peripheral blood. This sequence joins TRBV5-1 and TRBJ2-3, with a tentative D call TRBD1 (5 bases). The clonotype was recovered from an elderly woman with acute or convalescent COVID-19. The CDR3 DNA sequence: TGCGCCAGCAGCGACAGTACAGATACGCAGTATTTT. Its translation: CASSDSTDTQYF.